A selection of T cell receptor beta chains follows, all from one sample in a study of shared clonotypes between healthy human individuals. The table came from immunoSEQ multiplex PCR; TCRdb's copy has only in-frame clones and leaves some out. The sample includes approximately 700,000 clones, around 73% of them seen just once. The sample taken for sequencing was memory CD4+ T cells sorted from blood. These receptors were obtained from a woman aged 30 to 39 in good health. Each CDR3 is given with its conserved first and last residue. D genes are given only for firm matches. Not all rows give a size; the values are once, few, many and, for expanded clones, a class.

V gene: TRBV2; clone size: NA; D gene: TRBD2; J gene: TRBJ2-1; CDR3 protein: CASREREAALDNEQFF; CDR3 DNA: TGTGCCAGCAGGGAGCGGGAGGCAGCATTAGACAATGAGCAGTTCTTC
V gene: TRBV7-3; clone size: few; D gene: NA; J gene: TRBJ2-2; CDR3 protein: CASSLTPSGVYTGELFF; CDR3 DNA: TGTGCCAGCAGCTTAACCCCATCAGGGGTGTACACCGGGGAGCTGTTTTTT
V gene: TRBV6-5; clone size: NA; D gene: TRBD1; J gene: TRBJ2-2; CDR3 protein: CASREGTGHTGELFF; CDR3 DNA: TGTGCCAGCCGGGAAGGGACAGGGCACACCGGGGAGCTGTTTTTT
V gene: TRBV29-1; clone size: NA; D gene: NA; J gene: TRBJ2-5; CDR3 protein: CSAIRGITETQYF; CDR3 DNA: TGCAGCGCGATTCGGGGGATCACGGAGACCCAGTACTTC
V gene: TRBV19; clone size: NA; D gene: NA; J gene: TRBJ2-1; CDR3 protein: CASGVVGAIYNEQFF; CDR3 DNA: TGTGCCAGTGGGGTGGTCGGGGCTATTTACAATGAGCAGTTCTTC
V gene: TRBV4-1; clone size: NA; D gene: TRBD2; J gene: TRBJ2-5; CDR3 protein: CASSQVRAGAETQYF; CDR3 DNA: TGCGCCAGCAGCCAAGTCAGAGCGGGAGCAGAGACCCAGTACTTC
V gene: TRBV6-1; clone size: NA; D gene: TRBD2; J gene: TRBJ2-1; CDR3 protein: CASSELLLAGNEQFF; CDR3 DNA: TGTGCCAGCAGTGAACTTTTACTAGCGGGCAATGAGCAGTTCTTC
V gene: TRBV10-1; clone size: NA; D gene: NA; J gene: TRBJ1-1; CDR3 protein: CASSERRGPMNTEAFF; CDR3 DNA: TGCGCCAGCAGTGAGCGCCGGGGTCCCATGAACACTGAAGCTTTCTTT
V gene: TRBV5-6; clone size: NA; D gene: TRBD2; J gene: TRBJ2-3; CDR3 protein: CASSRGLAGGSTDTQYF; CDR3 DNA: TGTGCCAGCAGCCGGGGACTAGCGGGAGGGAGCACAGATACGCAGTATTTT
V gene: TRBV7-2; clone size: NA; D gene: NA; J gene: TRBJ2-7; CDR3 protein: CASSWRGYEQYF; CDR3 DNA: TGTGCCAGCAGCTGGAGGGGGTACGAGCAGTACTTC
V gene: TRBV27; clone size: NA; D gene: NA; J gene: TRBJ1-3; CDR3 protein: CASSPTGIGYNTIYF; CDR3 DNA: TGTGCCAGCAGTCCTACAGGGATAGGATACAACACCATATATTTT
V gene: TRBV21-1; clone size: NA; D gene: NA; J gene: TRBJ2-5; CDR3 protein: CASSTNSSGSMETQYF; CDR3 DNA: TGTGCCAGCAGCACAAATTCTAGCGGGAGTATGGAGACCCAGTACTTC
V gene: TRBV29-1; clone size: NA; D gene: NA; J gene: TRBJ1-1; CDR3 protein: CSVSRNTEAFF; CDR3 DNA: TGCAGCGTTTCACGGAACACTGAAGCTTTCTTT
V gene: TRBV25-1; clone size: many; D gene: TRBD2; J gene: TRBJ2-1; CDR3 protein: CASSESPTSGRDNEQFF; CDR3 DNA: TGTGCCAGCAGTGAATCCCCGACTAGCGGGAGGGATAATGAGCAGTTCTTC
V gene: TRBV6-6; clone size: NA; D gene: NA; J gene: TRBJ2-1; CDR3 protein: CASSKAPGRYNEQFF; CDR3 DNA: TGTGCCAGCTCGAAGGCCCCAGGCCGGTACAATGAGCAGTTCTTC
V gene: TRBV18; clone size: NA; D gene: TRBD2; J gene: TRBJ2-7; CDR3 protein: CASSLAGEMAEQYF; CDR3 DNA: TGTGCCAGCTCCTTAGCGGGAGAAATGGCCGAGCAGTACTTC
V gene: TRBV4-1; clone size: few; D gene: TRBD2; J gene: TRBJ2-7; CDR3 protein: CASSQAPSGGTYEQYF; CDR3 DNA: TGCGCCAGCAGCCAGGCCCCTAGCGGGGGGACCTACGAGCAGTACTTC
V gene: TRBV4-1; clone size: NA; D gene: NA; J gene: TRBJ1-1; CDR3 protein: CASRSVGGRPEAFF; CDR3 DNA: TGCGCCAGCAGAAGTGTGGGGGGCCGACCTGAAGCTTTCTTT
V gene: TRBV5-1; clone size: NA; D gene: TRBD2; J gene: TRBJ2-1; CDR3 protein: CASSSGLAGTNEQFF; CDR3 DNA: TGCGCCAGCAGCTCCGGCCTAGCGGGGACCAATGAGCAGTTCTTC
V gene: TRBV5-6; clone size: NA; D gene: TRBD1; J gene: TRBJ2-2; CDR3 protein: CASSYRPGTAFANTGELFF; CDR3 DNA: TGTGCCAGCAGCTACCGACCCGGGACAGCCTTTGCGAACACCGGGGAGCTGTTTTTT
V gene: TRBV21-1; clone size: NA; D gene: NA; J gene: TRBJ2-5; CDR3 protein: CVAETQYF; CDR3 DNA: TGTGTAGCGGAGACCCAGTACTTC
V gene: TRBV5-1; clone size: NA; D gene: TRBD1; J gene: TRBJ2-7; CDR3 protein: CASSKLGQGGMFEQYF; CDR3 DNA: TGCGCCAGCAGCAAACTCGGACAGGGGGGTATGTTCGAGCAGTACTTC
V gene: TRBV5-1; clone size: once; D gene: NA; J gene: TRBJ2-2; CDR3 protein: CASSEQGAGELFF; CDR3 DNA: TGCGCCAGCAGCGAACAGGGTGCTGGGGAGCTGTTTTTT
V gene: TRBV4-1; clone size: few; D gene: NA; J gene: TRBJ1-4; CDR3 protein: CASSQSDNEKLFF; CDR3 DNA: TGCGCCAGCAGCCAATCAGATAATGAAAAACTGTTTTTT
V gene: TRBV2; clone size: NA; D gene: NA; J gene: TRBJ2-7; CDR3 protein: CASRQGSYYEQYF; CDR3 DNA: TGTGCCAGCAGGCAAGGGTCTTACTACGAGCAGTACTTC
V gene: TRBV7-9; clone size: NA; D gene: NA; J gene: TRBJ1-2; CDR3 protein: CASSLEGYGNYGYTF; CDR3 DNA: TGTGCCAGCAGCTTAGAAGGGTACGGGAACTATGGCTACACCTTC
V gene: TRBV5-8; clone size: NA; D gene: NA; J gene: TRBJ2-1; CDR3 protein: CASSFRRSNEQFF; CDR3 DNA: TGTGCCAGCAGCTTTCGGAGGAGCAATGAGCAGTTCTTC
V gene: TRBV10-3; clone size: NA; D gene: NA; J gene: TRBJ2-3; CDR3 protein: CAIAGRGTDTQYF; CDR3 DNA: TGTGCCATCGCTGGGAGAGGCACAGATACGCAGTATTTT
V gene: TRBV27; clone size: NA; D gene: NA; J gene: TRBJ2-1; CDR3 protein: CASKQGDNEQFF; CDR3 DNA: TGTGCCAGCAAACAGGGAGACAATGAGCAGTTCTTC
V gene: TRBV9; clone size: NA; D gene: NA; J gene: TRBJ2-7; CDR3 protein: CASSVVLGKTEYEQYF; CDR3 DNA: TGTGCCAGCAGCGTAGTTCTGGGGAAGACAGAGTACGAGCAGTACTTC
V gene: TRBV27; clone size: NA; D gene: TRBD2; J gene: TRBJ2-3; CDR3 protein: CASSLEFLAGIDTQYF; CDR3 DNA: TGTGCCAGCAGTTTAGAGTTTCTAGCGGGGATAGATACGCAGTATTTT
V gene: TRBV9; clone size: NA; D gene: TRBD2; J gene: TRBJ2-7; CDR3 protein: CASSVAQAGLAGECRGYEQYF; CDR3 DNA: TGTGCCAGCAGCGTAGCTCAGGCGGGACTAGCGGGAGAGTGTAGAGGGTACGAGCAGTACTTC
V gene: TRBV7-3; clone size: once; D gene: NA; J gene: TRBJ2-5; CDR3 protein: CASRDSPAETQYF; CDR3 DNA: TGTGCCAGCAGGGACAGCCCTGCGGAGACCCAGTACTTC
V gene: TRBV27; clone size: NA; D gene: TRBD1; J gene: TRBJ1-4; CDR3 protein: CASSWRQGEKLFF; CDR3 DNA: TGTGCCAGCAGTTGGAGACAGGGTGAAAAACTGTTTTTT
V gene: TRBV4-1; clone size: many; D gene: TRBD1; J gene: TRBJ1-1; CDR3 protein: CASSQDSNRGQTEAFF; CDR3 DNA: TGCGCCAGCAGCCAAGATAGTAACAGGGGGCAAACTGAAGCTTTCTTT
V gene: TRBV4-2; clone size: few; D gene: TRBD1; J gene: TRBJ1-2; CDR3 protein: CASSQDRVVDGYTF; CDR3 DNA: TGTGCCAGCAGCCAGGACAGGGTAGTCGATGGCTACACCTTC
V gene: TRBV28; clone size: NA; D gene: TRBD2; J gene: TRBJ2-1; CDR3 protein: CASSLGSSGSGDEQFF; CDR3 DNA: TGTGCCAGCAGTTTAGGGAGTAGCGGGAGTGGGGATGAGCAGTTCTTC
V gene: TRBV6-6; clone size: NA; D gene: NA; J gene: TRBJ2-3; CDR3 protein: CASSYGVSGTDTQYF; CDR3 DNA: TGTGCCAGCAGTTATGGGGTGAGCGGCACAGATACGCAGTATTTT
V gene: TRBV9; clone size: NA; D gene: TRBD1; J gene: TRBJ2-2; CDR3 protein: CASRRGLMAGELFF; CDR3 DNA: TGTGCCAGCAGGAGGGGGCTTATGGCCGGGGAGCTGTTTTTT
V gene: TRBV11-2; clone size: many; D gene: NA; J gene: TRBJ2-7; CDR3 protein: CASSPPGGPYEQYF; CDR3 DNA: TGTGCCAGCAGCCCCCCGGGGGGCCCCTACGAGCAGTACTTC
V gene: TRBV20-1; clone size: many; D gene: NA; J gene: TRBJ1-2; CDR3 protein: CSASRQVGYTF; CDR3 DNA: TGCAGTGCTAGTCGCCAGGTCGGCTACACCTTC
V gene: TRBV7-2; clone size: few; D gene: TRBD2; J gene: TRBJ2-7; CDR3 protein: CASSLQLAGAAHEQYF; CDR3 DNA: TGTGCCAGCAGCTTACAACTAGCGGGAGCCGCCCACGAGCAGTACTTC
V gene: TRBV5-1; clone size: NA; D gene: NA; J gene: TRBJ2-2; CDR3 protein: CASSSDAGAGGELFF; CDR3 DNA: TGCGCCAGCAGCTCGGACGCAGGGGCGGGCGGGGAGCTGTTTTTT
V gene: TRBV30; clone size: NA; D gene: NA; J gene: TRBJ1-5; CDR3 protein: CAWSVQGNSNQPQHF; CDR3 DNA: TGTGCCTGGAGTGTTCAGGGTAATAGCAATCAGCCCCAGCATTTT
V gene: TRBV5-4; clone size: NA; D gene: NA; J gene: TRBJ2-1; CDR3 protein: CASSDRTTPYNEQFF; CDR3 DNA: TGTGCCAGCAGCGACCGGACCACTCCCTACAATGAGCAGTTCTTC
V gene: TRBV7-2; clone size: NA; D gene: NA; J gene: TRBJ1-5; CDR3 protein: CASSLVTGVGQPQHF; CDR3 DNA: TGTGCCAGCAGCTTAGTGACAGGCGTCGGTCAGCCCCAGCATTTT